A single sample is the source of the 15 T cell receptor beta chains below, sequenced in a study of identifying expanded T cells in peripheral blood (dated by TCRdb to between 2017 and 2020). Receptor libraries were prepared by the immunoSEQ multiplex PCR assay. Drawn from immuneACCESS, this table holds only the in-frame rearrangements with V and J called that TCRdb kept. Clones are partly lost; checked studies trace under half to an unresolved V gene and leave the rest unexplained. The sample data list approximately 81,000 clones, and 84% of these were observed just once. Roughly a fifth of the sample is in the top ten clones. Sequencing was performed on blood. These receptors came from a person aged 18-70 years in good health.

The chain links TRBV7-2 to TRBJ2-7; TRBD2 aligns across 7 bases. The CDR3 has 13 residues. From germline, CDR1 is SGHTA and CDR2 FQGNSA. J was trimmed by 0 bases and V by 6 bases; bases with no gene match: 2. CDR3 loop: CASRRDYSYEQYF. CDR3 DNA: TGTGCCAGCAGACGGGACTACTCCTACGAGCAGTACTTC.

The CDR3 nucleotides read TGCGCCAGCAGCCAACGGACAGAATTGAACACTGAAGCTTTCTTT. Its protein product is CASSQRTELNTEAFF. The chain recombines TRBV4-1 with TRBJ1-1; D perhaps matches TRBD1 (6 bases). The CDR3 has 15 amino acids. Germline lookup yields CDR1 MGHRA and CDR2 YSYEKL. Trimming removed 2 bases at V and 0 bases at J, with 10 bases between.

The gene calls are TRBV5-1 and TRBJ2-1; 9 bases fit TRBD2. This CDR3 comprises 15 residues. The germline V gene has CDR1 SGHRS and CDR2 YFSETQ. V lost 4 bases and J lost 2; bases outside the gene matches: 4. CDR3 DNA: TGCGCCAGCAGCGGTCTAGCGGGGACCTACAATGAGCAGTTCTTC. Protein product: CASSGLAGTYNEQFF. The full variable domain, in which reference TRBV5-1 and TRBJ2-1 provide the parts outside the CDR3, is KAGVTQTPRYLIKTRGQQVTLSCSPISGHRSVSWYQQTPGQGLQFLFEYFSETQRNKGNFPGRFSGRQFSNSRSEMNVSTLELGDSALYLCASSGLAGTYNEQFFGPGTRLTVL.

The CDR3 region is CASREGAGGANVLTF. CDR3 nucleotide sequence: TGTGCCAGCAGGGAGGGGGCCGGTGGGGCCAACGTCCTGACTTTC. This rearrangement joins TRBV7-9 to TRBJ2-6, with D possibly being TRBD1 (7 bases). In germline, CDR1 is SEHNR, CDR2 FQNEAQ (reference sequence). V was cut by 6 bases and J by 3 bases, with 12 bases left in between. This CDR3 has 15 amino acids.

The chain links TRBV9 to TRBJ2-7, with 9 bases lining up with TRBD1. The germline gives CDR1 SGDLS, CDR2 YYNGEE. There are 14 residues in the CDR3. V shed 3 bases, J shed 3 bases, and the junction held 4 bases outside the gene matches. The CDR3 region has the DNA TGTGCCAGCAGCGCGGGGGGACAGGGCTACGAGCAGTACTTC. The encoded protein is CASSAGGQGYEQYF.

This clone has only one observation. V and J are TRBV18 and TRBJ1-2, with 9 bases fitting TRBD1. The V and J ends lost 3 bases and 10 bases, in that order; junction bases with no gene match: 3. The CDR3 runs 12 residues. Germline assignment: CDR1 KGHSH and CDR2 LQKENI. The DNA for the CDR3 is TGTGCCAGCTCACCGGGACAGGGTGACTACACCTTC. Its protein product is CASSPGQGDYTF.

The rearrangement uses TRBV7-2 and TRBJ2-2; 8 bases agree with TRBD1. Germline trimming cut 7 bases from V and 0 bases from J; bases unmatched to any gene: 7. Per the germline V gene, CDR1 is SGHTA and CDR2 is FQGNSA. CDR3 length equals 16 residues. The CDR3 sequence: CASNPAGGANTGELFF. In DNA form, the CDR3 reads TGTGCCAGCAACCCGGCAGGGGGCGCGAACACCGGGGAGCTGTTTTTT.

This clone has only one observation. This sequence joins TRBV6-5 and TRBJ2-3, with no clear D. The CDR3 runs 15 residues. Germline CDR1 and CDR2: MNHEY and SVGAGI. Between the trimmed V and J ends, which lost 0 bases and 2 bases, there was a span of 9 bases. The CDR3 reads CASSYSEIATDTQYF. CDR3 bases: TGTGCCAGCAGTTACTCGGAAATAGCCACAGATACGCAGTATTTT.

This chain uses TRBV4-2 with TRBJ2-2, with D possibly matching TRBD1 (6 bases). This CDR3 comprises 14 residues. Trimming took 4 bases from V and 3 from J, leaving 9 bases between them. The germline gives CDR1 LGHNA, CDR2 YNFKEQ. In DNA form, the CDR3 reads TGTGCCAGCAGCCTTAAGGGGGACACCGGGGAGCTGTTTTTT. Its protein is CASSLKGDTGELFF.

The chain links TRBV15 to TRBJ2-6; D not resolved. Germline CDR1 and CDR2: LNHNV and YYDKDF (reference sequence). V was pared by 0 bases and J by 4 bases, with 10 bases between. This CDR3 is 16 amino acids long. The chain's CDR3 is CATSRDWAYGANVLTF. CDR3 nucleotide sequence: TGTGCCACCAGCAGAGATTGGGCGTACGGGGCCAACGTCCTGACTTTC.

The V gene is TRBV6-6, the J gene TRBJ1-5; 7 nucleotides line up with TRBD1. The CDR3 is 14 residues long. The J segment lost 0 bases and the V segment lost 6 bases, leaving 2 bases of the junction unmatched. CDR1 is MNHNY and CDR2 is SVGAGI in the germline V gene (reference sequence). Here the CDR3 DNA reads TGTGCCAGCAGGCCAGGGGGTAGCAATCAGCCCCAGCATTTT. Its protein product is CASRPGGSNQPQHF.

This rearrangement joins TRBV9 to TRBJ2-3; D not certain. The V and J ends lost 3 bases and 2 bases respectively, with 13 bases between them. Germline V gives CDR1 SGDLS, CDR2 YYNGEE. CDR3 length equals 15 residues. CDR3 nucleotides: TGTGCCAGCAGCGCAAACGTTTTACCCACAGATACGCAGTATTTT. Its protein product is CASSANVLPTDTQYF.

The V and J genes are TRBV19 and TRBJ1-5; a weak D match, TRBD1 (5 bases). V was cut by 6 bases and J by 3 bases, with 9 bases left in between. CDR3 size: 13 residues. The germline V gene has CDR1 LNHDA and CDR2 SQIVND (reference sequence). This CDR3 reads CASSRGTNQPQHF. DNA of the CDR3: TGTGCCAGTAGCCGGGGGACCAATCAGCCCCAGCATTTT.

V and J are TRBV6-7 and TRBJ2-6; D is unresolved. TRBV6-7 falls under the ORF class, with uncertain function. Trimming removed 5 bases from V and 5 bases from J, with 19 bases in between. The CDR3 totals 17 residues. DNA for the CDR3: TGTGCCAGCAGTAAAGCTGTATTACAAAGTCGGGCCAACGTCCTGACTTTC. Translated: CASSKAVLQSRANVLTF.

V is TRBV2 and J is TRBJ2-1; 7 bases are shared with TRBD1. Looked up from germline, CDR1 is SNHLY and CDR2 is FYNNEI. The CDR3 loop spans 15 amino acids. J gave up 5 bases and V 7 bases, and 11 bases lay outside the gene matches. Here the CDR3 reads CASTLRDSGDNEQFF. CDR3 DNA: TGTGCCAGCACACTCCGGGACAGTGGCGACAATGAGCAGTTCTTC.